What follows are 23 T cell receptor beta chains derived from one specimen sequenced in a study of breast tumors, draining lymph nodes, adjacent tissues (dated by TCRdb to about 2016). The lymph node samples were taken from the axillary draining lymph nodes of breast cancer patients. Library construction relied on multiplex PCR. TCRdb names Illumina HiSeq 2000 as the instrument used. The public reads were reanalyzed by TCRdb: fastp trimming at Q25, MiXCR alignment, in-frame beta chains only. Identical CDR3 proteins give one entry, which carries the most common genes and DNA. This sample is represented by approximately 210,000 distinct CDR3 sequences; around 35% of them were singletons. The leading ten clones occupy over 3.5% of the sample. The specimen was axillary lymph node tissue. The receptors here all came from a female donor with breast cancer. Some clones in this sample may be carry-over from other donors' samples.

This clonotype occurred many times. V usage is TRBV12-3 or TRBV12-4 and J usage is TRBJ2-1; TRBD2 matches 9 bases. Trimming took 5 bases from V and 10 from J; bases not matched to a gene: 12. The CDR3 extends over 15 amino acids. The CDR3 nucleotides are TGTGCCAGCAGTCCCTTAGCGGGGGCCGTCGGGGAGCAGTTCTTC. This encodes CASSPLAGAVGEQFF.

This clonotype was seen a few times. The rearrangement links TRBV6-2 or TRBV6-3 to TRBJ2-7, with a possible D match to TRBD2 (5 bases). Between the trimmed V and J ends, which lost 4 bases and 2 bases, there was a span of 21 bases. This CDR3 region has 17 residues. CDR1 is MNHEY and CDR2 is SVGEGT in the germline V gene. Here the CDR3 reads CASSWTVVEEWTYEQYF. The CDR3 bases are TGTGCCAGCAGTTGGACGGTGGTGGAGGAATGGACCTACGAGCAGTACTTC.

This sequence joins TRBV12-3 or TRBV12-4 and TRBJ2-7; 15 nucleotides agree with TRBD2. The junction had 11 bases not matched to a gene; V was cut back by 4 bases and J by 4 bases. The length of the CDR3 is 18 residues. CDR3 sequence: CASSYLFSGTSGRYEQYF. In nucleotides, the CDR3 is TGTGCCAGCAGTTATTTATTCTCAGGGACTAGCGGGAGGTACGAGCAGTACTTC.

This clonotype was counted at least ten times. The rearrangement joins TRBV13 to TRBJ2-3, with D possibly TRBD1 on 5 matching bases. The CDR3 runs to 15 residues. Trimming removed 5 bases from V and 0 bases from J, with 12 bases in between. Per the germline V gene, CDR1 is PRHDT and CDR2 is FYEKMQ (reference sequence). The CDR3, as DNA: TGTGCCAGCAGCCCTTCGACAGCTAGCACAGATACGCAGTATTTT. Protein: CASSPSTASTDTQYF. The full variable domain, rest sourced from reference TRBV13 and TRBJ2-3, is AAGVIQSPRHLIKEKRETATLKCYPIPRHDTVYWYQQGPGQDPQFLISFYEKMQSDKGSIPDRFSAQQFSDYHSELNMSSLELGDSALYFCASSPSTASTDTQYFGPGTRLTVL.

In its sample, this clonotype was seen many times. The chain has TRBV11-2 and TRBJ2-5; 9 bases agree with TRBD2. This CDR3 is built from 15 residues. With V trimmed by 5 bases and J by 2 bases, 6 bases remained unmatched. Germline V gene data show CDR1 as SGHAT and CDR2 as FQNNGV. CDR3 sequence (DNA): TGTGCCAGCAGCCCCCGGACTAGCGTACAAGAGACCCAGTACTTC. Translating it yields CASSPRTSVQETQYF. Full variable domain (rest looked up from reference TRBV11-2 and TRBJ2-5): EAGVAQSPRYKIIEKRQSVAFWCNPISGHATLYWYQQILGQGPKLLIQFQNNGVVDDSQLPKDRFSAERLKGVDSTLKIQPAKLEDSAVYLCASSPRTSVQETQYFGPGTRLLVL.

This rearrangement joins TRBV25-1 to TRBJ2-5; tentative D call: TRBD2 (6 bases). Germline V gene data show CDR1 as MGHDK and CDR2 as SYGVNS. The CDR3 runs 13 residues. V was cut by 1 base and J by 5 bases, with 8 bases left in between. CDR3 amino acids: CASSEFSGETQYF. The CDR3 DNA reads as TGTGCCAGCAGTGAATTCAGCGGGGAGACCCAGTACTTC.

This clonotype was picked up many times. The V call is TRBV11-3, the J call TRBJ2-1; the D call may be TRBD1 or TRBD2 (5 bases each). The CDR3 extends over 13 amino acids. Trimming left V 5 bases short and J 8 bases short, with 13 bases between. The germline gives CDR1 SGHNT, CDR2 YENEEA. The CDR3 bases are TGTGCCAGCAGCCCGGACTCGACAGATGAGCAGTTCTTC. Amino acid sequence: CASSPDSTDEQFF.

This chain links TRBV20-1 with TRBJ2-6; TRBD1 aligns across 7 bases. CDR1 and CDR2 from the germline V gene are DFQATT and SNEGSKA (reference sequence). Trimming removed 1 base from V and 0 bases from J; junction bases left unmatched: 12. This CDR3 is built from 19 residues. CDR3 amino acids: CSARVGTGAPGSGANVLTF. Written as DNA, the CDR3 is TGCAGTGCTAGAGTGGGCACAGGGGCTCCGGGCTCTGGGGCCAACGTCCTGACTTTC.

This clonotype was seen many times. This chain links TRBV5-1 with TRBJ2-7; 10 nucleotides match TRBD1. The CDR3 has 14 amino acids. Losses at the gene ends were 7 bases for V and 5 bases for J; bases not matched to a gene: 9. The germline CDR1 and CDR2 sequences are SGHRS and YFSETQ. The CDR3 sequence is CASSTGGDVDEQYF. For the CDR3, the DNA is TGCGCCAGCTCGACAGGGGGCGATGTCGACGAGCAGTACTTC.

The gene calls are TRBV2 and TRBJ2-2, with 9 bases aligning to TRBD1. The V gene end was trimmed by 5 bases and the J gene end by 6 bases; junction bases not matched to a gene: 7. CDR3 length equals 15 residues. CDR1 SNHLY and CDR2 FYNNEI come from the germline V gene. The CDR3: CASSKGTGRAGELFF. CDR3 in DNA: TGTGCCAGCAGTAAAGGGACAGGGAGGGCCGGGGAGCTGTTTTTT.

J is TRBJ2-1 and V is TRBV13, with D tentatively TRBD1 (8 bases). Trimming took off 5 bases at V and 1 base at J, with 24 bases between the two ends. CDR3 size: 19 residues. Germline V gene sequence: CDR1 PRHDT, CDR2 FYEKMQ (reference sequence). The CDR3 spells CASSDTGGDDSKSYNEQFF. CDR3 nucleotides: TGTGCCAGCAGCGACACAGGGGGGGACGACTCAAAGTCCTACAATGAGCAGTTCTTC. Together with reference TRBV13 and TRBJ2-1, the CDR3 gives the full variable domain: AAGVIQSPRHLIKEKRETATLKCYPIPRHDTVYWYQQGPGQDPQFLISFYEKMQSDKGSIPDRFSAQQFSDYHSELNMSSLELGDSALYFCASSDTGGDDSKSYNEQFFGPGTRLTVL.

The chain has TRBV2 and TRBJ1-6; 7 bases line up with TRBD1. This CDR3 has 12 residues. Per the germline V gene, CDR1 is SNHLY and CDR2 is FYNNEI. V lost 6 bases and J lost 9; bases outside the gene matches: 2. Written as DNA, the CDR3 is TGTGCCAGCAGGACAGGGATTTCACCCCTCCACTTT. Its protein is CASRTGISPLHF.

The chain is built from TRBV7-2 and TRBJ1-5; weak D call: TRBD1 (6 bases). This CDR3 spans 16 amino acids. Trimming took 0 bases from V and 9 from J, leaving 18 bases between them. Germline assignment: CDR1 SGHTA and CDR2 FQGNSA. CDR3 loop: CASSLASGTTVGPQHF. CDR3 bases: TGTGCCAGCAGCTTAGCTTCCGGGACAACCGTCGGGCCCCAGCATTTT.

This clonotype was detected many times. CDR3 amino acids: CASSLGPRLFF. The CDR3 region has the DNA TGTGCCAGCAGCCTCGGACCACGGCTGTTTTTT. V gene TRBV12-3 or TRBV12-4 combines with J gene TRBJ2-2; no clear D gene. The ends were cut back, 6 bases at V and 13 bases at J, with 12 bases in the middle. The CDR3 length is 11 residues.

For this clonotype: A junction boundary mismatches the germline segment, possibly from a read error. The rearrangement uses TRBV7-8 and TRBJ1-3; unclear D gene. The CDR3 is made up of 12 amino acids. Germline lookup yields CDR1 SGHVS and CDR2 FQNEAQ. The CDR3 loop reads CASSSTFTTVYF. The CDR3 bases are TGTGCCAGCAGCTCGACATTCACCACCGTATATTTT.

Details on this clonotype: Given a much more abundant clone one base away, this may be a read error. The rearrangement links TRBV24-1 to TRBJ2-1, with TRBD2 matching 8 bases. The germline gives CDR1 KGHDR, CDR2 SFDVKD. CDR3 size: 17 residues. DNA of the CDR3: TGTGCCACCAGTGACCCTCATAGCGGGACTTCCTACAATGAGCAGCTCTTC. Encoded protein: CATSDPHSGTSYNEQLF.

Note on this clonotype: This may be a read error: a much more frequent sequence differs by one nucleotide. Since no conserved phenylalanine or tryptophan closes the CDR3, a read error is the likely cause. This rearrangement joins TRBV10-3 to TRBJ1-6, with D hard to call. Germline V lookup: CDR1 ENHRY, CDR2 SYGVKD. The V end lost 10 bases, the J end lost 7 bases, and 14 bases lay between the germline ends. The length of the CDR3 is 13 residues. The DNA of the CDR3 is TGTGCCAGTGCTAGTGGCTGGAATTCACCCCTCCACCTT. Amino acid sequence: CASASGWNSPLHL.

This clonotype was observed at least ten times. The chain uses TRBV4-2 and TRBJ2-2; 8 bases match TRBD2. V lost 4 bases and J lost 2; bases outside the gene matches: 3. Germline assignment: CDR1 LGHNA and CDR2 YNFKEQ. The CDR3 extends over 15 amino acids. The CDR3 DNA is TGTGCCAGCAGCCCACGGGAGGGAAACACCGGGGAGCTGTTTTTT. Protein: CASSPREGNTGELFF.

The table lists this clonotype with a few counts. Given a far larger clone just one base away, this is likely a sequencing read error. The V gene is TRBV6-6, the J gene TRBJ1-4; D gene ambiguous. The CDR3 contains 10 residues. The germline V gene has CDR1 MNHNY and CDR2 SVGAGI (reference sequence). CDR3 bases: TGTGCCAGCCGAAGTGAAAGACTGTTTTTT. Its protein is CASRSERLFF.

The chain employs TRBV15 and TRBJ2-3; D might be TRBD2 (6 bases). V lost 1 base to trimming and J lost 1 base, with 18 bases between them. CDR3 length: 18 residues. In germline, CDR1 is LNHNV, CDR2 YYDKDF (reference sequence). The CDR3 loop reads CATSRVGEVARGTDTQYF. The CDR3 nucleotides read TGTGCCACCAGCAGAGTAGGGGAGGTAGCTCGGGGCACAGATACGCAGTATTTT.

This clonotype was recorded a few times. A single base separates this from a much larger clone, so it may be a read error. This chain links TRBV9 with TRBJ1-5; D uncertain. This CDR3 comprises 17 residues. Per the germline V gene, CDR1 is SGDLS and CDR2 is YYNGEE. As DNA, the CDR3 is TGTGCCAGCAGCGTAGTGGACGGCTTAACTCAAAATCCGCCCCAGCATTTT. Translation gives CASSVVDGLTQNPPQHF.

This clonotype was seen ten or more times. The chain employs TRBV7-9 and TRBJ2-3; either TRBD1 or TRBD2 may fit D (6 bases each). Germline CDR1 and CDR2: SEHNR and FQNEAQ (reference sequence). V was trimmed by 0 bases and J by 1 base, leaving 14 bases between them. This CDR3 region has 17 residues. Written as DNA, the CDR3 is TGTGCCAGCAGCTTAGCCTTTGGACGGGGGCGCACAGATACGCAGTATTTT. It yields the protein CASSLAFGRGRTDTQYF. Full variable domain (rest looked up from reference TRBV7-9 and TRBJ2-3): DTGVSQNPRHKITKRGQNVTFRCDPISEHNRLYWYRQTLGQGPEFLTYFQNEAQLEKSRLLSDRFSAERPKGSFSTLEIQRTEQGDSAMYLCASSLAFGRGRTDTQYFGPGTRLTVL.

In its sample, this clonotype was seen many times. The CDR3 sequence: CASSQGQGGYGYTF. DNA for the CDR3: TGTGCCAGCAGCCAGGGACAGGGCGGCTATGGCTACACCTTC. V usage is TRBV14 and J usage is TRBJ1-2, with 9 positions matching TRBD1. This CDR3 contains 14 residues. J lost 4 bases, V lost 3 bases, and 3 bases had no gene match. CDR1 is SGHDN and CDR2 is FVKESK in the germline V gene.